The next 5 T cell receptor beta chains were all read from a single sample in a study of cytomegalovirus exposure and HLA in healthy donors. With 60 Vbeta and 13 Jbeta primers, the PCR was carried out. Only in-frame clones appear in the TCRdb table, and some are missing; sequencing was by immunoSEQ multiplex PCR. The sample has about 110,000 clones; about 83% are singletons. The sample was PBMCs. The receptor source for this set is a man younger than 35 in good health and CMV-seronegative.

This rearrangement joins TRBV18 to TRBJ2-1, with 8 bases that match TRBD1. Germline assignment: CDR1 KGHSH and CDR2 LQKENI. The CDR3 runs to 13 residues. V shed 3 bases, J shed 14 bases, and the junction held 9 bases outside the gene matches. CDR3 in amino acids: CASSPEFGGQEFF. CDR3 in DNA: TGTGCCAGCTCACCGGAATTTGGGGGACAGGAGTTCTTC. The full variable domain, completed using reference TRBV18 and TRBJ2-1, is NAGVMQNPRHLVRRRGQEARLRCSPMKGHSHVYWYRQLPEEGLKFMVYLQKENIIDESGMPKERFSAEFPKEGPSILRIQQVVRGDSAAYFCASSPEFGGQEFFGPGTRLTVL.

The gene calls are TRBV4-3 and TRBJ2-2; D not certain. This CDR3 contains 14 residues. The germline gives CDR1 LGHNA, CDR2 YSLEER. The V end lost 2 bases, the J end lost 4 bases, and 8 bases lay between the germline ends. The CDR3 spells CASSQPLSTGELFF. The CDR3 DNA is TGCGCCAGCAGCCAACCCTTATCCACCGGGGAGCTGTTTTTT.

This chain uses TRBV29-1 with TRBJ2-7; 10 nucleotides line up with TRBD2. This CDR3 comprises 15 residues. Trimming removed 4 bases from V and 2 bases from J; junction bases left unmatched: 8. CDR1 and CDR2 from the germline V gene are SQVTM and ANQGSEA. The CDR3 nucleotides read TGCAGCGTTGTGGTAGCGGGAGGTCTCCCCTACGAGCAGTACTTC. Its protein product is CSVVVAGGLPYEQYF.

CDR3 DNA: TGTGCCAGCAGCCCCCGGACAGGGTTGTATGAAAAACTGTTTTTT. Translated, it gives CASSPRTGLYEKLFF. The genes are TRBV9 and TRBJ1-4, with TRBD1 matching over 8 bases. J lost 6 bases, V lost 4 bases, and 8 bases had no gene match. This CDR3 has 15 amino acids. Germline V gene lookup returns CDR1 SGDLS and CDR2 YYNGEE.

V usage is TRBV5-1 and J usage is TRBJ2-7; 7 nucleotides line up with TRBD2. The germline V gene has CDR1 SGHRS and CDR2 YFSETQ. Losses at the gene ends were 3 bases for V and 2 bases for J; bases not matched to a gene: 2. The CDR3 spans 13 residues. The CDR3 loop reads CASSSREAYEQYF. Written as DNA, the CDR3 is TGCGCCAGCAGCTCCCGGGAGGCCTACGAGCAGTACTTC. Using reference TRBV5-1 and TRBJ2-7 for the parts outside the CDR3, the full variable domain is KAGVTQTPRYLIKTRGQQVTLSCSPISGHRSVSWYQQTPGQGLQFLFEYFSETQRNKGNFPGRFSGRQFSNSRSEMNVSTLELGDSALYLCASSSREAYEQYFGPGTRLTVT.